The clone carrying this T cell receptor (beta chain) was picked up one time. Its specificity is unknown. The data belong to a study of T cells in localized non-small cell lung cancer. General study points: Tumor trailed uninvolved adjacent lung in T cell clonality, which peaked there. Those with higher blood T cell density had longer overall survival.

Data came from immunoSEQ multiplex PCR; TCRdb stores just in-frame clones and leaves some out. The profile shows about 26,000 clones, approximately 91% of them singletons. CDR1 is MNHNS, CDR2 SASEGT, per germline. The V and J ends lost 3 bases and 7 bases respectively, with 10 bases between them. There are 13 residues in the CDR3. J is TRBJ1-5 and V is TRBV6-1; the D is unclear. The material was peripheral blood, obtained before any cancer treatment. The receptor was derived from a female donor of 60 years or more with stage II squamous cell lung carcinoma. This CDR3 is CASSERAEQPQHF. DNA for the CDR3: TGTGCCAGCAGTGAGAGGGCGGAGCAGCCCCAGCATTTT.